Listed below are T cell receptor beta chains from one sample, sequenced in a study of blood T cell repertoires in COVID-19. TCRdb's table, derived via immunoSEQ multiplex PCR, lists solely in-frame clones and lacks some. Among about 270,000 clones listed, roughly 88% were seen once. Input material: peripheral blood. The receptor source for this set is a woman at least 80 years old with COVID-19, enrolled during active disease. CDR3s include the opening cysteine and the closing phenylalanine or tryptophan. Each record gives: J gene, V gene, clone size, CDR3 protein. Some rows mark clone size as missing; the rest say once, few, many or name a class of expanded clone.

TRBJ2-1,TRBV1,few,CTSLKGETGNYNEQFF
TRBJ2-5,TRBV18,-,CASSPGTGALETQYF
TRBJ1-4,TRBV28,few,CASSFGGLGSNEKLFF
TRBJ2-3,TRBV15,-,CATSIRQTDTQYF
TRBJ1-3,TRBV2,-,CASSGRGGNTIYF
TRBJ1-1,TRBV18,-,CASSDYAGNTEAFF
TRBJ1-6,TRBV19,few,CASTGQGKNSPLHF
TRBJ1-1,TRBV3-1/TRBV3-2,-,CASSRTGGTEAFF
TRBJ1-2,TRBV5-4,few,CASSLLAGASYGYTF
TRBJ1-5,TRBV30,-,CACSRQARSNQPQHF
TRBJ2-4,TRBV10-3,-,CAISETGDAGTTKNIQYF
TRBJ2-3,TRBV30,-,CACGRVFITDTQYF
TRBJ2-7,TRBV3-1/TRBV3-2,-,CASSQGGLYEQYF
TRBJ2-3,TRBV7-9,-,CASSPTAGGWDTQYF
TRBJ1-3,TRBV27,-,CASSLTWGPGNTIYF
TRBJ2-1,TRBV10-1,-,CASSESGGGAYNEQFF
TRBJ2-1,TRBV2,-,CASSASSGGGQFF
TRBJ2-5,TRBV5-1,-,CASKTSGGKQETQYF
TRBJ2-7,TRBV15,few,CATSGPGNYEQYF
TRBJ1-5,TRBV2,few,CASRADTNNQPQHF
TRBJ1-1,TRBV29-1,-,CSVRTGANTEAFF
TRBJ2-5,TRBV6-5,-,CASSATGGGETQYF
TRBJ1-1,TRBV28,-,CASRYDRETEAFF